What follows are 10 T cell receptor beta chains derived from one specimen sequenced in a study of yellow fever vaccine responses in identical twins. Via MiXCR, TCRdb re-called the RT-PCR reads, giving one row per CDR3 protein. This sample carries approximately 2,500 distinct CDR3 sequences, over 65% of them seen once, and the ten largest clones take approximately 5.3%. Sample: T cells from blood (PBMCs), unsorted or a sorted subset (not recorded which), taken before or after yellow fever vaccination (not recorded which). These receptors all stem from a woman between 18 and 30 years old who received the yellow fever vaccine.

The V call is TRBV4-2, the J call TRBJ2-7; 14 positions agree with TRBD2. The V segment lost 0 bases and the J segment 7 bases; nucleotides outside the gene matches: 14. The CDR3 is made up of 19 amino acids. CDR1 is LGHNA, CDR2 YNFKEQ, per germline. The CDR3 sequence is CASSQDRTGLAGEVAEQYF. For the CDR3, the DNA is TGTGCCAGCAGCCAAGATAGGACGGGACTAGCGGGAGAGGTCGCGGAGCAGTACTTC.

This clonotype was recorded once. This rearrangement joins TRBV10-1 to TRBJ2-1, with D hard to call. CDR1 and CDR2 (germline): WNHNN, SYGVQD (reference sequence). V was pared by 0 bases and J by 9 bases, with 6 bases between. CDR3 length equals 12 residues. The CDR3 reads CASSESGVEQFF. The CDR3 coding sequence is TGCGCCAGCAGTGAGTCCGGAGTTGAGCAGTTCTTC.

This chain links TRBV10-3 with TRBJ2-3; D is unresolved. Germline CDR1 ENHRY, CDR2 SYGVKD. CDR3 size: 14 residues. V lost 7 bases, J lost 2 bases, and 13 bases lay in between. The CDR3 DNA reads as TGTGCCATCAAGACGGTCATGGACACAGATACGCAGTATTTT. Protein sequence: CAIKTVMDTDTQYF.

The chain combines TRBV19 with TRBJ2-5; D unresolved. The germline CDR1 and CDR2 sequences are LNHDA and SQIVND (reference sequence). V was trimmed by 7 bases and J by 1 base, leaving 13 bases between them. The CDR3 totals 14 residues. CDR3: CASKTSTGQETQYF. For the CDR3, the DNA is TGTGCCAGTAAGACTTCGACGGGCCAAGAGACCCAGTACTTC.

V is TRBV13 and J is TRBJ2-1; D is undetermined. Between the trimmed V and J ends, which lost 6 bases and 1 base, there was a span of 10 bases. The germline gives CDR1 PRHDT, CDR2 FYEKMQ (reference sequence). The CDR3 is 14 amino acids. CDR3 DNA sequence: TGTGCCAGCAGTAAAAGAAGTTCCTACAATGAGCAGTTCTTC. Amino acids: CASSKRSSYNEQFF.

This rearrangement joins TRBV5-6 to TRBJ1-2; maybe TRBD1 (6 bases). This CDR3 has 15 amino acids. Between the trimmed V and J ends, which lost 5 bases and 4 bases, there was a span of 18 bases. CDR1 SGHDT and CDR2 YYEEEE come from the germline V gene. The CDR3 DNA reads as TGTGCCAGCAGTCTGTGGGGGCCTGACCTCTATGGCTACACCTTC. Translation gives CASSLWGPDLYGYTF. Full variable domain (missing parts from reference TRBV5-6 and TRBJ1-2): DAGVTQSPTHLIKTRGQQVTLRCSPKSGHDTVSWYQQALGQGPQFIFQYYEEEERQRGNFPDRFSGHQFPNYSSELNVNALLLGDSALYLCASSLWGPDLYGYTFGSGTRLTVV.

The V call is TRBV11-3, the J call TRBJ2-1, with 9 nucleotides matching TRBD1. In germline, CDR1 is SGHNT, CDR2 YENEEA. The V gene end was trimmed by 5 bases and the J gene end by 7 bases; junction bases not matched to a gene: 9. The CDR3 is made up of 15 amino acids. The CDR3 protein is CASSKYRDRDNEQFF. CDR3 nucleotides: TGTGCCAGCAGCAAATACCGGGACAGGGATAATGAGCAGTTCTTC.

This sequence joins TRBV18 and TRBJ2-7, with TRBD1 as a possible D gene (6 bases). Germline CDR1 and CDR2: KGHSH and LQKENI. The V end was cut by 3 bases, the J end by 2 bases, with 11 bases between. The CDR3 loop spans 14 amino acids. CDR3 sequence (DNA): TGTGCCAGCTCACCCAACAGGGACACCTACGAGCAGTACGTC. Protein: CASSPNRDTYEQYV.

The chain uses TRBV18 and TRBJ2-5; 7 nucleotides line up with TRBD1. The length of the CDR3 is 14 residues. The germline V gene encodes CDR1 KGHSH and CDR2 LQKENI. V was clipped by 4 bases and J by 5 bases; unmatched bases: 7. In DNA, the CDR3 is TGTGCCAGCTCACAAAGACAGGGTTCGGAGACCCAGTACTTC. It yields the protein CASSQRQGSETQYF. Based on the CDR3 plus reference TRBV18 and TRBJ2-5, the full variable domain is NAGVMQNPRHLVRRRGQEARLRCSPMKGHSHVYWYRQLPEEGLKFMVYLQKENIIDESGMPKERFSAEFPKEGPSILRIQQVVRGDSAAYFCASSQRQGSETQYFGPGTRLLVL.

The chain links TRBV9 to TRBJ2-1, with D unresolved. Trimming removed 0 bases at V and 2 bases at J, with 9 bases between. The CDR3 extends over 15 amino acids. Germline CDR1 and CDR2: SGDLS and YYNGEE. The CDR3 DNA reads TGTGCCAGCAGCGTAGAGGTGACACCCTACAATGAGCAGTTCTTC. Its protein is CASSVEVTPYNEQFF.